Each of the 2 T cell receptor beta chains below was sequenced from the same sample in a study of Graves' ophthalmopathy and Graves' hyperthyroidism. The authors amplified TCR beta CDR3 regions, and they did so from RNA transcripts for repertoire sequencing. Amplification began with first-round RT-PCR using HTBI primers, then second-round multiplex PCR was performed. Via MiXCR, TCRdb re-called the multiplex PCR reads, giving one row per CDR3 protein. This table has over a million distinct CDR3 sequences, roughly 35% appearing once. Material for sequencing was peripheral blood or thyroid tissue (not recorded which). The source of these receptors is an adult man with Graves' hyperthyroidism.

This clonotype has a count of ten or more. The V and J genes are TRBV7-6 and TRBJ2-7; 8 nucleotides agree with TRBD1. V lost 5 bases and J lost 3; bases outside the gene matches: 9. The CDR3 consists of 15 residues. Germline V gene data show CDR1 as SGHVS and CDR2 as FNYEAQ. The CDR3 DNA is TGTGCCAGCAGCCCACAACAGGGGGGCTACTACGAGCAGTACTTC. Residues: CASSPQQGGYYEQYF.

The chain combines TRBV5-1 with TRBJ1-2; 7 bases agree with TRBD1. The V gene end was trimmed by 4 bases and the J gene end by 0 bases; junction bases not matched to a gene: 6. CDR3 length equals 15 residues. CDR1 and CDR2 from the germline V gene are SGHRS and YFSETQ. CDR3 bases: TGCGCCAGCAGCGGACGACAGGGACCTAACTATGGCTACACCTTC. Amino acids: CASSGRQGPNYGYTF.